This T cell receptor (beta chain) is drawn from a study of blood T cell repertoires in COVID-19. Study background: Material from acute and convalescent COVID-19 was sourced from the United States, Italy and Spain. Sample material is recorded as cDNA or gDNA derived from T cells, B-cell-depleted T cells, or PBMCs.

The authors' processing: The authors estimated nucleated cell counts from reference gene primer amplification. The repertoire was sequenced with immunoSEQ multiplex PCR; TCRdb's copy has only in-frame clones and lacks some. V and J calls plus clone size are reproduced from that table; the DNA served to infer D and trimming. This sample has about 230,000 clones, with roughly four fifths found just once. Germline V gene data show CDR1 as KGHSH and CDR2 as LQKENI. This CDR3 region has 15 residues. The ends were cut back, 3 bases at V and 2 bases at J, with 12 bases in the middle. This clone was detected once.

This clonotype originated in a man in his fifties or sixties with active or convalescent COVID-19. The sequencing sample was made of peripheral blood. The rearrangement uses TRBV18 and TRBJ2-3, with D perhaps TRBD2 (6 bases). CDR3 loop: CASSPLRGNTDTQYF. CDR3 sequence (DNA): TGTGCCAGCTCACCGTTACGGGGGAACACAGATACGCAGTATTTT.